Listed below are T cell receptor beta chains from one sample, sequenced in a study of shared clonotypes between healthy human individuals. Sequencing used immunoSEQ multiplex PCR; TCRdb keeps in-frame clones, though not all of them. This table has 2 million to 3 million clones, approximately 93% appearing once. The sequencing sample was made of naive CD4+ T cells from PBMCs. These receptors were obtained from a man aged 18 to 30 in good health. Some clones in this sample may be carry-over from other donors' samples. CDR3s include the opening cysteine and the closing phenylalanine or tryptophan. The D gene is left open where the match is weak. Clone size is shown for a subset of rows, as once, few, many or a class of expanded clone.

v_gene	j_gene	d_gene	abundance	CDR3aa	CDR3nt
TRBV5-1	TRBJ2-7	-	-	CASSGLGGSYEQYF	TGCGCCAGCAGCGGCCTAGGGGGCTCCTACGAGCAGTACTTC
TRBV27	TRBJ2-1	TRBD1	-	CASSRQGRYNEQFF	TGTGCCAGCAGTCGACAGGGAAGGTACAATGAGCAGTTCTTC
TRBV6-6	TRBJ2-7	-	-	CASCSGATYEQYF	TGTGCCAGCTGTTCCGGGGCGACCTACGAGCAGTACTTC
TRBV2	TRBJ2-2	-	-	CASSEAGAMNTGELFF	TGTGCCAGCAGTGAAGCTGGCGCCATGAACACCGGGGAGCTGTTTTTT
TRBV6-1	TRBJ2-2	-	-	CASSENTAGWTGELFF	TGTGCCAGCAGTGAAAACACCGCAGGGTGGACCGGGGAGCTGTTTTTT
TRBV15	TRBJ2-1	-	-	CATVRVGASYNEQFF	TGTGCCACCGTTCGGGTGGGAGCGTCCTACAATGAGCAGTTCTTC
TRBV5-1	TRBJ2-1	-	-	CASSLAVAYNEQFF	TGCGCCAGCAGCTTGGCCGTGGCCTACAATGAGCAGTTCTTC
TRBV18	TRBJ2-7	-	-	CASSPNAGASYEQYF	TGTGCCAGCTCACCGAACGCGGGGGCGTCTTACGAGCAGTACTTC
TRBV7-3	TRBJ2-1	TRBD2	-	CASSKLAGVGNEQFF	TGTGCCAGCAGCAAACTAGCGGGAGTTGGCAATGAGCAGTTCTTC
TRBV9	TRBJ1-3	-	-	CASSALPPSGNTIYF	TGTGCCAGCAGCGCACTCCCCCCATCTGGAAACACCATATATTTT
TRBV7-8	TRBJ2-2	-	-	CASSQLNTAGELFF	TGTGCCAGCAGCCAACTCAATACCGCCGGGGAGCTGTTTTTT
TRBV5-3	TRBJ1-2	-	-	CARSYGRQANYGYTF	TGTGCCAGAAGCTACGGGCGACAGGCTAACTATGGCTACACCTTC
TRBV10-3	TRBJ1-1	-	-	CAISERGGTEAFF	TGTGCCATCAGTGAGAGGGGGGGCACTGAAGCTTTCTTT
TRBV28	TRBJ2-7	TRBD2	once	CASSSDGTSGSYEQYF	TGTGCCAGCAGTTCCGATGGGACTAGCGGCTCCTACGAGCAGTACTTC
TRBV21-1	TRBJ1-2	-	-	CASSKDSQNNYGYTF	TGTGCCAGCAGCAAAGACTCCCAGAATAACTATGGCTACACCTTC
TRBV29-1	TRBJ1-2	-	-	CSVRQVLAPGYTF	TGCAGCGTGCGACAAGTTTTAGCTCCTGGCTACACCTTC
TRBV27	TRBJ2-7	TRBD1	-	CASSSWTGPYEQYF	TGTGCCAGCAGTTCCTGGACAGGGCCCTACGAGCAGTACTTC
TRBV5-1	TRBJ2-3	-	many	CASSLKPDTQYF	TGCGCCAGCAGCTTGAAGCCAGATACGCAGTATTTT
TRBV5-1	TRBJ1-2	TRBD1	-	CASSLALGQDYGYTF	TGCGCCAGCAGCTTGGCCCTGGGACAGGACTATGGCTACACCTTC
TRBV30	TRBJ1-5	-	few	CAWSVDPNQPQHF	TGTGCCTGGAGTGTTGACCCCAATCAGCCCCAGCATTTT
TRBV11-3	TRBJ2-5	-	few	CASSPGGLAETQYF	TGTGCCAGCAGCCCTGGCGGACTGGCAGAGACCCAGTACTTC
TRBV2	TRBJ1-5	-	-	CASSGEGGQPQHF	TGTGCCAGCAGTGGGGAGGGGGGTCAGCCCCAGCATTTT
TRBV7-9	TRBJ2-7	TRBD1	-	CASSWDREAYEQYF	TGTGCCAGCAGCTGGGACAGGGAAGCTTACGAGCAGTACTTC
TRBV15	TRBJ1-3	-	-	CATSRDSGSGNTIYF	TGTGCCACCAGCAGAGATTCCGGGAGCGGAAACACCATATATTTT
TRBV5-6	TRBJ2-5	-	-	CASSLLEVAETQYF	TGTGCCAGCAGCTTGTTAGAGGTTGCGGAGACCCAGTACTTC
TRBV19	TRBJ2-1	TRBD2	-	CASSLSSGSYSYNEQFF	TGTGCCAGTAGTCTATCTAGCGGGAGCTACTCCTACAATGAGCAGTTCTTC
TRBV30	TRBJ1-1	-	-	CACGQMNTEAFF	TGTGCCTGCGGACAGATGAACACTGAAGCTTTCTTT
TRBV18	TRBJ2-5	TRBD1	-	CASSPATGDRETQYF	TGTGCCAGCTCACCGGCGACAGGGGATAGAGAGACCCAGTACTTC
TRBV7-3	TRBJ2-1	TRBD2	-	CASSPGLPNEQFF	TGTGCCAGCAGCCCGGGACTACCCAATGAGCAGTTCTTC
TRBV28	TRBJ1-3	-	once	CASSFRPVSGNTIYF	TGTGCCAGCAGTTTCAGGCCAGTCTCTGGAAACACCATATATTTT
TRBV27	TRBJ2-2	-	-	CASSLGRDRSGELFF	TGTGCCAGCAGTTTGGGGCGGGATAGGTCCGGGGAGCTGTTTTTT
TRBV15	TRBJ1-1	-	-	CATSTSTNRATEAFF	TGTGCCACCAGCACCTCCACCAACAGGGCCACTGAAGCTTTCTTT
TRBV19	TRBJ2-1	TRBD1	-	CASSRQGNEQFF	TGTGCCAGTAGCCGACAGGGGAATGAGCAGTTCTTC
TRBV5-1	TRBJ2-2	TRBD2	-	CASSRGLGAGELFF	TGCGCCAGCAGCAGGGGACTAGGCGCCGGGGAGCTGTTTTTT
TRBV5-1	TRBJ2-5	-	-	CASSPLVGQGQETQYF	TGCGCCAGCAGCCCGCTGGTCGGTCAGGGGCAAGAGACCCAGTACTTC
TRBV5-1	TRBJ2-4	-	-	CASSLEGDIQYF	TGCGCCAGCAGCTTAGAGGGGGACATTCAGTACTTC
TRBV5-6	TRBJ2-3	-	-	CASSLAGRGADTQYF	TGTGCCAGCAGCTTGGCCGGGCGGGGCGCAGATACGCAGTATTTT
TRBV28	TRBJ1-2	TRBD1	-	CASSQTGTGEGYTF	TGTGCCAGCAGCCAGACCGGGACAGGGGAGGGCTACACCTTC
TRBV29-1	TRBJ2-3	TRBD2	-	CSDLAGGRDTQYF	TGCAGCGATCTAGCGGGAGGGCGAGATACGCAGTATTTT
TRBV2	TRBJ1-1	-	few	CASSEWREAFF	TGTGCCAGCAGTGAATGGCGGGAGGCTTTCTTT
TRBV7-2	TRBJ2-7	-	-	CASTPHWGAASNEQYF	TGTGCCAGCACTCCCCATTGGGGGGCGGCTTCTAACGAGCAGTACTTC
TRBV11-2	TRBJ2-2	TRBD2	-	CASSWGLAGVDTGELFF	TGTGCCAGCAGCTGGGGACTAGCGGGAGTGGACACCGGGGAGCTGTTTTTT
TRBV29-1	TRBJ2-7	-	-	CSVEGIRAPYEQYF	TGCAGCGTGGAAGGGATCCGGGCTCCCTACGAGCAGTACTTC
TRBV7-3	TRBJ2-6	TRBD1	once	CASSLGGTSGANVLTF	TGTGCCAGCAGCCTAGGGGGCACCTCTGGGGCCAACGTCCTGACTTTC
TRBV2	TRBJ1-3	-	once	CASRGSGNTIYF	TGTGCCAGCAGGGGTTCTGGAAACACCATATATTTT